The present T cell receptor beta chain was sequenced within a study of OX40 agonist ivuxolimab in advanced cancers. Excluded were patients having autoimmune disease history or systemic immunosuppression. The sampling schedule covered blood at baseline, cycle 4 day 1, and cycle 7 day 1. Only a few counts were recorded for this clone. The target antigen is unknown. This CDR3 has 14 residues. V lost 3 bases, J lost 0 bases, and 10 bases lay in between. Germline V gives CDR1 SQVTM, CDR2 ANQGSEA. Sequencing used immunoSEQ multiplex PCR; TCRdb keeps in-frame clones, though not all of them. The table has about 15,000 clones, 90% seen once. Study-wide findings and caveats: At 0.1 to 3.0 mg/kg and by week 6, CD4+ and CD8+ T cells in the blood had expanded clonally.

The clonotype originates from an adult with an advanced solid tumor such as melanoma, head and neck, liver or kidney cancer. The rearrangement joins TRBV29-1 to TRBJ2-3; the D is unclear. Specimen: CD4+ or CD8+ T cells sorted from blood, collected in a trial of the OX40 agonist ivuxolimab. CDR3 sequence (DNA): TGCAGCGTTGATCGGCAGGCTAGCACAGATACGCAGTATTTT. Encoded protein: CSVDRQASTDTQYF.